This section outlines one TCR beta chain sequence together with its context. Its target is unknown. Since a much larger clone is just one base distant, this may be a read error. Researchers took RNA transcripts and amplified the TCR beta CDR3 regions from them. A first-round RT-PCR of the TCR CDR3 used the HTBI primer set. TCRdb used MiXCR to reprocess the multiplex PCR reads, holding one entry per CDR3 protein. This sample carries approximately 620,000 distinct CDR3 sequences, approximately 14% of them seen once, and the ten largest clones take 5.5% to 7.5%. The blood specimen was taken at initial hyperthyroidism diagnosis, before any ophthalmopathy symptoms. This specimen comes from a study of T cells in Graves' hyperthyroidism and ophthalmopathy. General observations from the study: Ophthalmopathy prediction by the model preceded onset by a median roughly 6 months. A model using 13 V-J features told ophthalmopathy apart from stable hyperthyroidism.

The sequenced material came from blood. This TCR was sampled from a woman between 25 and 40 years old with Graves' hyperthyroidism that later progressed to Graves' ophthalmopathy.

CDR3 residues: CASSPTGGGGEKLFF. CDR3 DNA sequence: TGTGCCAGCAGTCCGACAGGGGGCGGCGGCGAAAAACTGTTTTTT. The chain recombines TRBV6-8 with TRBJ1-4; TRBD1 aligns across 10 bases. Trimming removed 5 bases from V and 8 bases from J; junction bases left unmatched: 8. CDR1 is MNHGY and CDR2 is SAAAGT in the germline V gene. CDR3 size: 15 residues.